The 10 T cell receptor beta chains given below trace back to one sample, sequenced in a study of Ad26.COV2.S vaccination and SARS-CoV-2 variants. Treatment noted: some 20 received Ad26.COV2.S at low or high dose, single or two shots; several received placebo; per-sample allocation not given. After the first vaccine or placebo injection, samples were drawn on day 63. Produced via immunoSEQ multiplex PCR; TCRdb's table is partial and in-frame only. The data show about 390,000 clones, with 92% seen just once and roughly 1.7% held by the top ten. Sample: peripheral blood, taken in a trial of Ad26.COV2.S vaccine versus placebo. The receptors shown here come from a person between 18 and 59 years old who received the Ad26.COV2.S COVID-19 vaccine or a placebo.

This chain joins TRBV7-9 and TRBJ2-5, with 8 bases identical to TRBD2. The germline gives CDR1 SEHNR, CDR2 FQNEAQ (reference sequence). The CDR3 is 14 residues long. The J segment lost 5 bases and the V segment lost 5 bases, leaving 7 bases of the junction unmatched. The CDR3 reads CASSQAGAGETQYF. The CDR3 DNA follows: TGTGCCAGCAGCCAAGCGGGGGCCGGGGAGACCCAGTACTTC.

About this clone: The sample has other DNA sequences that encode this CDR3 too. V gene TRBV3-1 (or the pseudogene TRBV3-2) combines with J gene TRBJ2-7, with D unclear. This CDR3 has 11 amino acids. Germline CDR1 reads LGHDT; CDR2 reads YNNKEL (reference sequence). V was clipped by 1 base and J by 7 bases, with 5 bases between them. CDR3: CASSQAEEQYF. The CDR3 DNA follows: TGTGCCAGCAGCCAAGCGGAAGAGCAGTACTTC.

The J gene is TRBJ1-4, the V gene TRBV29-1; D is perhaps TRBD1 (5 bases). Germline V gene data show CDR1 as SQVTM and CDR2 as ANQGSEA. The length of the CDR3 is 15 residues. Between the trimmed V and J ends, which lost 6 bases and 4 bases, there was a span of 18 bases. This CDR3 is CSVASGAGNNEKLFF. The CDR3 region has the DNA TGCAGCGTCGCCTCGGGTGCAGGGAATAATGAAAAACTGTTTTTT.

The rearrangement joins TRBV29-1 to TRBJ2-4; 10 positions agree with TRBD2. The length of the CDR3 is 14 residues. Germline V gives CDR1 SQVTM, CDR2 ANQGSEA. With 4 bases clipped from V and 9 bases from J, the junction kept 9 bases outside the gene matches. This CDR3 reads CSVGQRGGRGIQYF. For the CDR3, the DNA is TGCAGCGTTGGGCAGCGGGGGGGCCGCGGCATTCAGTACTTC.

The rearrangement links TRBV5-1 to TRBJ1-2, with 10 positions matching TRBD1. J lost 3 bases, V lost 7 bases, and 3 bases had no gene match. The germline gives CDR1 SGHRS, CDR2 YFSETQ. The CDR3 has 13 residues. CDR3: CASAGQGDYGYTF. In DNA form, the CDR3 reads TGCGCCAGCGCCGGACAGGGGGACTATGGCTACACCTTC.

The chain has TRBV7-2 and TRBJ1-5, with 7 bases matching TRBD1. The CDR3 sequence is 17 residues long. V lost 6 bases and J lost 3; bases outside the gene matches: 14. Germline V lookup: CDR1 SGHTA, CDR2 FQGNSA. The CDR3 nucleotides are TGTGCCAGCAGTTTCGTCGGCGTAGGGGGCAACAATCAGCCCCAGCATTTT. It is translated as CASSFVGVGGNNQPQHF.

With regard to this clone: One end of the junction fails to match germline, which may point to a read error. The chain links TRBV3-1 (or the pseudogene TRBV3-2) to TRBJ1-6; unclear D gene. The germline V gene encodes CDR1 LGHDT and CDR2 YNNKEL (reference sequence). The CDR3 length is 19 residues. CDR3 in DNA: TGTGCGAGCAGCCAAGAAAATCGCAAATCAAGAGCCTTGAATTCACCCCTCCACTTT. Protein product: CASSQENRKSRALNSPLHF.

V and J are TRBV7-9 and TRBJ1-1; TRBD1 is a possible D gene (5 bases). Per the germline V gene, CDR1 is SEHNR and CDR2 is FQNEAQ (reference sequence). This CDR3 has 13 amino acids. Trimming took off 4 bases at V and 5 bases at J, with 11 bases between the two ends. Here the CDR3 DNA reads TGTGCCAGCAGCTCCTCGGGGGTAACTGAAGCTTTCTTT. Translation gives CASSSSGVTEAFF.

This chain links TRBV5-1 with TRBJ2-1; a weak D match, TRBD1 (5 bases). Germline values: CDR1 SGHRS, CDR2 YFSETQ. The CDR3 runs 15 residues. V was trimmed by 1 base and J by 6 bases, leaving 14 bases between them. The CDR3 region is CASSLRDTGANEQFF. CDR3 coding DNA: TGCGCCAGCAGCTTGCGAGACACAGGAGCCAATGAGCAGTTCTTC.

The V and J genes are TRBV5-1 and TRBJ2-7; TRBD1 matches 7 bases. Germline V gene lookup returns CDR1 SGHRS and CDR2 YFSETQ. This CDR3 has 14 amino acids. V shed 4 bases and J 7 bases; nucleotides not matched to a gene: 11. CDR3 in amino acids: CASSSSGTVEEQYF. In DNA, the CDR3 is TGCGCCAGCAGCAGCTCCGGGACAGTGGAAGAGCAGTACTTC.